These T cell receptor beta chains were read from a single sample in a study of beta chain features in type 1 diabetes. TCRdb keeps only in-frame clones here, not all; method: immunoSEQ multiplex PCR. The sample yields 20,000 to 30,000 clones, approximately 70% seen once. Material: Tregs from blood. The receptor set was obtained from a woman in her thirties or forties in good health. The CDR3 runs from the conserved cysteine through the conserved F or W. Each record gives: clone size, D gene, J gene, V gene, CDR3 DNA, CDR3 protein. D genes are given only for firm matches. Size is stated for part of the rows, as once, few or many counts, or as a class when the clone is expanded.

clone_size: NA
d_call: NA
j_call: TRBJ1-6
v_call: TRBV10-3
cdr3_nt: TGTGCCGTCCAGGGGTTACAGGATTCACCCCTCCACTTT
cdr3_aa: CAVQGLQDSPLHF

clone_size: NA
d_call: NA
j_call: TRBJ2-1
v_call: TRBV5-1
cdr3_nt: TGCGCCAACTTTGATGAGCAGTTCTTC
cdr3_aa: CANFDEQFF

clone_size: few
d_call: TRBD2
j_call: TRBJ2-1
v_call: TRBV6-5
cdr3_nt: TGTGCCAGCAGTTACTCCTTCGCGGGGGTCAATGAGCAGTTCTTC
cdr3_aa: CASSYSFAGVNEQFF

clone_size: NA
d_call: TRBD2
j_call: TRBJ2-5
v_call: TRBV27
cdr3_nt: TGTGCCAGCAGTCGAGCGGGGGGGCTGTCAGAGACCCAGTACTTC
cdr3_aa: CASSRAGGLSETQYF

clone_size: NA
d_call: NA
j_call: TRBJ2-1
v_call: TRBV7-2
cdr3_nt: TGTGCCAGCAGCTCGGGGCGGGGTCAGCAGTTCTTC
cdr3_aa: CASSSGRGQQFF

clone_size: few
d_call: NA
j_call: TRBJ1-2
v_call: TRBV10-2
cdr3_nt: TGCGCCAGCAGTGGAGAGGGCCCGGGAGGGTATGGCTACACCTTC
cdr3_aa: CASSGEGPGGYGYTF

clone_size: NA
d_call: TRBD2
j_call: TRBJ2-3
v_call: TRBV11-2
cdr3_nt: TGTGCCAGCAGCTTAGCAGCGGGGCCCACAGATACGCAGTATTTT
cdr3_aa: CASSLAAGPTDTQYF

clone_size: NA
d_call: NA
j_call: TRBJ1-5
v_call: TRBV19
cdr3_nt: TGTGCCAGTAGTAAGGACACCAATCAGCCCCAGCATTTT
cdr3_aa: CASSKDTNQPQHF

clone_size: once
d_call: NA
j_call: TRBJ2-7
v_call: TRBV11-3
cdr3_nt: TGTGCCAGCAGCTTGCAGACAGGCCCCTACGAGCAGTACTTC
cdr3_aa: CASSLQTGPYEQYF

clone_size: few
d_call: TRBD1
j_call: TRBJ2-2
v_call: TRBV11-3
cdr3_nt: TGTGCCAGCAGCTCCCGGACAGGGGCAGGGCCCGGGGAGCTGTTTTTT
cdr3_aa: CASSSRTGAGPGELFF

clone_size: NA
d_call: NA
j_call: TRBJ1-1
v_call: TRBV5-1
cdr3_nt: TGCGCCAGCAGCTTTACAGGGTACGGCACTGAAGCTTTCTTT
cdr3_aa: CASSFTGYGTEAFF

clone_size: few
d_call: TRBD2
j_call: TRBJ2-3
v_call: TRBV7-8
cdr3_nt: TGTGCCAGCAGCTTAGGATTCAGCGGGGGGAGGACAGATACGCAGTATTTT
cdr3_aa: CASSLGFSGGRTDTQYF

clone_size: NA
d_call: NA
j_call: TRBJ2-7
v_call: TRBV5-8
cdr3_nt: TGTGCCAGCAGCGTTAGGGGCGCTTTTTACGAGCAGTACTTC
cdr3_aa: CASSVRGAFYEQYF

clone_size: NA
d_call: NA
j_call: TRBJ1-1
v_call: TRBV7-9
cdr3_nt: TGTGCCAGCAGCCTTGAGGCCTGGGCTTTCTTT
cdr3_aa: CASSLEAWAFF

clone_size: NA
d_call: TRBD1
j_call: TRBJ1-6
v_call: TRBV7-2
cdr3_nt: TGTGCCAGCAGCTTAGGACAGGGGAGAAATTCACCCCTCCACTTT
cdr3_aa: CASSLGQGRNSPLHF

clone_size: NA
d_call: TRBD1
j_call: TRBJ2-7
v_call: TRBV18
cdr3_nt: TGTGCCAGCTCACTCGCCTCTCCGGGACAGGGGGACGAGCAGTACTTC
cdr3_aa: CASSLASPGQGDEQYF

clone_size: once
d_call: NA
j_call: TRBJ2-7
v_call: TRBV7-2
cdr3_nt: TGTGCCAGCAGCTTACTCAGGGGTCCCTACGAGCAGTACTTC
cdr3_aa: CASSLLRGPYEQYF

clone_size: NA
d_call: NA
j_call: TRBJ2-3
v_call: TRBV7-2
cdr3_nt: TGTGCCAGCAGCTACTACGGCACAGATACGCAGTATTTT
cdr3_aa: CASSYYGTDTQYF

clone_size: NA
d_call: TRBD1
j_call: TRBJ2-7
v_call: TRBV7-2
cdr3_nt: TGTGCCAGCAGCCTGAGGACAGGGGACGAGCAGTACTTC
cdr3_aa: CASSLRTGDEQYF

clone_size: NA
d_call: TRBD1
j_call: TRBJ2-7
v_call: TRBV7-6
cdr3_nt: TGTGCCAGCAGCCGTGACAGGGGCGCCTACGAGCAGTACTTC
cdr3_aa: CASSRDRGAYEQYF

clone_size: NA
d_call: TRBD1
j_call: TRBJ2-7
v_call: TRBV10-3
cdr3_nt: TGTGCCATCGGCGAGGAAAGACAGGGACAGTACGAGCAGTACTTC
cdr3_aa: CAIGEERQGQYEQYF

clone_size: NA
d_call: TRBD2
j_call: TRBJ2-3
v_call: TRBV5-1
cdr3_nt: TGCGCCAGCAGCCCCCGTTTAGCGGGGGGGACAGATACGCAGTATTTT
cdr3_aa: CASSPRLAGGTDTQYF

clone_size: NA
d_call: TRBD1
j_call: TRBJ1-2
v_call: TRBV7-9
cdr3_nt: TGTGCCAGCAGCTTAGCTGGGGACAGGGGGCGGCGCGGCTACACCTTC
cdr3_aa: CASSLAGDRGRRGYTF

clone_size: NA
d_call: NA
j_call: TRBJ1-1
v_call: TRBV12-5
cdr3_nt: TGTGCTAGTGGTTTGGTAGTTCCAGACACTGAAGCTTTCTTT
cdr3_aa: CASGLVVPDTEAFF

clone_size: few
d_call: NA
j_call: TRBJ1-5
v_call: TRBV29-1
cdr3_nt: TGCAGCGTTGCCAGGGATAGCAATCAGCCCCAGCATTTT
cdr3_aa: CSVARDSNQPQHF

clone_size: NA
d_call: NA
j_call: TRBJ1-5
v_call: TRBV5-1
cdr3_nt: TGCGCCAGCAGCTTGGCTCCCTATAGCAATCAGCCCCAGCATTTT
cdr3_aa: CASSLAPYSNQPQHF

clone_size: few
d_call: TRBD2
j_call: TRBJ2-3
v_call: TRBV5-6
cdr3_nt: TGTGCCAGCAGCTTGAAACTAGCGGTCGATACGCAGTATTTT
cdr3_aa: CASSLKLAVDTQYF

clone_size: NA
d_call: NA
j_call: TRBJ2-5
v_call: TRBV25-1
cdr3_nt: TGTGCCAGCAGACTATCGGAGACCCAGTACTTC
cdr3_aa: CASRLSETQYF

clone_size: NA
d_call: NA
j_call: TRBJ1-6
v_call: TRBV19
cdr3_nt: TGTGCCAGTAGTATTATTGGACTGAGGCTTTCACCCCTCCACTTT
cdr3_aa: CASSIIGLRLSPLHF

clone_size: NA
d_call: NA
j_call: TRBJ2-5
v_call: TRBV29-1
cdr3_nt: TGCAGCGTTGAATTGGGGGCTGGGGATCAAGAGACCCAGTACTTC
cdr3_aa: CSVELGAGDQETQYF

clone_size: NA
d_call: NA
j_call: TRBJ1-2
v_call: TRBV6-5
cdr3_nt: TGTGCCAGCAGTTCGTCTGGAGACTATGGCTACACCTTC
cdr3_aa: CASSSSGDYGYTF

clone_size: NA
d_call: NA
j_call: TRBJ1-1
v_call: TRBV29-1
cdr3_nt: TGCAGCGTTGGGGCCAGGCTCATGAACACTGAAGCTTTCTTT
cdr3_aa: CSVGARLMNTEAFF

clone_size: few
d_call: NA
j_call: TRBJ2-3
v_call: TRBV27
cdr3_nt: TGTGCCAGCAGTGCCTCCGGGACTCGAACGCAGTATTTT
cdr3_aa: CASSASGTRTQYF

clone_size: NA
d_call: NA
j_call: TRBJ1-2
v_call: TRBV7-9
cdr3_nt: TGTGCCAGCAGCTTACAGGGATACTATGGCTACACCTTC
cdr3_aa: CASSLQGYYGYTF

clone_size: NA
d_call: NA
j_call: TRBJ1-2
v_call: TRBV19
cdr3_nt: TGTGCCAGTAGCTTAGCCCCAGCTAACTATGGCTACACCTTC
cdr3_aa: CASSLAPANYGYTF

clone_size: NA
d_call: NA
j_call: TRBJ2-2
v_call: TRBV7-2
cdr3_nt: TGTGCCAGCAGCCCTAGTTTGGCAGTCAAGCTGTTTTTT
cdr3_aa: CASSPSLAVKLFF

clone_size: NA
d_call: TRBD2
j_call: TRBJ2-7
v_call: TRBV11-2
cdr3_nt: TGTGCCAGCAGCTTCAGGGAGGGTTACTCCTACGAGCAGTACTTC
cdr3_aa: CASSFREGYSYEQYF

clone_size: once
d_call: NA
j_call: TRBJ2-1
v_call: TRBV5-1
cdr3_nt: TGCGCCAGCAGCTTGGTGGCTAGTTACAATGAGCAGTTCTTC
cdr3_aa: CASSLVASYNEQFF

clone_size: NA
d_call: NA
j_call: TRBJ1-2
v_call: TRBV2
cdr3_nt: TGTGCCAGCAGCAAGGACAGCCTTACTAACTATGGCTACACCTTC
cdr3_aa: CASSKDSLTNYGYTF

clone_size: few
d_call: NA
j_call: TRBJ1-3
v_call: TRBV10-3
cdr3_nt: TGTGCCATCGCCAAAGCAGGCCCCTCTGGAAACACCATATATTTT
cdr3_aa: CAIAKAGPSGNTIYF

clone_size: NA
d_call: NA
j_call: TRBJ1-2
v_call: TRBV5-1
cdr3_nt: TGCGCCAGCAGCTGGACTTGGGAGGCCAACTATGGCTACACCTTC
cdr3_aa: CASSWTWEANYGYTF

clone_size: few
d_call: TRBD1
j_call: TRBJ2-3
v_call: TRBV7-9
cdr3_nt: TGTGCCAGCAGCTTCCGCGACAGGGGCACAGATACGCAGTATTTT
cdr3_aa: CASSFRDRGTDTQYF

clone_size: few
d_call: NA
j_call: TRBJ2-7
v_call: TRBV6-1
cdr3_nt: TGTGCCATCTCCCGACAGACGAGCATTTGGTACTTC
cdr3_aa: CAISRQTSIWYF